This TCR beta chain was retrieved from a study of human T cells and chemical hapten exposure. The library attached unique molecular identifiers to individual cDNA molecules. TCRdb redid the calling of the RACE reads with MiXCR, one entry per CDR3 protein. The sample shows 45,000 to 65,000 distinct CDR3 sequences, 9.5% to 10% of them seen only once. Time point noted: pre-sensitization, week 0. Treatment in this sample: therapeutic diphenylcyclopropenone sensitization with weekly scalp DPC. Study results and limitations: Significantly more large CDR3 similarity clusters arose among expanded TCRs than among controls. TCRs at a frequency above 1 in 1000 stayed unchanged with DPC sensitization.

This clonotype occurred a few times. What it binds is not known. CDR3 length: 16 amino acids. Germline loops: CDR1 LGHNA, CDR2 YSLEER. V was shortened by 1 base and J by 3 bases, with 16 bases between the two germline ends. Sequencing was performed on whole blood, taken in connection with sensitization to the hapten diphenylcyclopropenone (DPC). The chain employs TRBV4-3 and TRBJ2-7, with D possibly being TRBD1 (6 bases). This clonotype was obtained from a man in his forties with alopecia areata. Some clones in this sample may be carry-over from other donors' samples. As DNA, the CDR3 is TGCGCCAGCAGCCAAGTGAGTTCAGGGGTTTACTACGAGCAGTACTTC. Amino acid sequence: CASSQVSSGVYYEQYF.